This T cell receptor (beta chain) came from a study of CD8 T cells in ankylosing spondylitis. It was by quantitative 5'-RACE with molecular barcodes that TCR beta libraries were made. MiXCR, run by TCRdb on the 5' RACE reads, gives a single entry per CDR3 protein. Here the sample spans over 600,000 distinct CDR3 sequences, about 20% being singletons. About this clonotype itself: Its target is not known.

Germline loops: CDR1 LGHNA, CDR2 YNFKEQ. The CDR3 runs 14 residues. With 1 base clipped from V and 9 bases from J, the junction kept 6 bases outside the gene matches. Study-level findings and limits: Blood of patients with ankylosing spondylitis appeared to be characterized by a TCR beta motif of eight or nine highly homologous variants.

The sequence was collected from a male donor with ankylosing spondylitis. Source material: blood, either unsorted or a sorted T cell fraction (not recorded which). V gene TRBV4-2 combines with J gene TRBJ2-7, with 10 nucleotides matching TRBD2. CDR3: CASSQVASGSGQYF. In DNA form, the CDR3 reads TGTGCCAGCAGCCAAGTGGCTAGCGGGAGTGGGCAGTACTTC.